Shown below are 32 T cell receptor beta chains from a single sample sequenced in a study of Ad26.COV2.S vaccination and SARS-CoV-2 variants. Treatment meaning: about 20 received Ad26.COV2.S at low or high dose, single or two shots; 5 received placebo; per-sample allocation not given. Sample collection was performed on day 63 after the first vaccine or placebo injection. Sequencing was performed with immunoSEQ multiplex PCR; in TCRdb, only in-frame clones are kept and a portion is missing. The sample lists about 350,000 clones, around nine tenths occurring once. Source: peripheral blood, taken in a trial of Ad26.COV2.S vaccine versus placebo. The receptors come from a person between 18 and 65 years old who received the Ad26.COV2.S COVID-19 vaccine or a placebo.

The chain carries TRBV3-1 (or the pseudogene TRBV3-2) and TRBJ1-1; D is undetermined. The CDR3 has 13 amino acids. Germline values: CDR1 LGHDT, CDR2 YNNKEL (reference sequence). Trimming removed 0 bases from V and 6 bases from J, with 8 bases in between. CDR3 nucleotides: TGTGCCAGCAGCCAAGAGAGCCCGCCTGAAGCTTTCTTT. This translates into CASSQESPPEAFF.

The CDR3 spells CASSRGSSLETQYF. In DNA form, the CDR3 reads TGTGCCAGCAGCAGGGGGAGTTCGTTAGAGACCCAGTACTTC. The rearrangement joins TRBV5-6 to TRBJ2-5, with D possibly matching TRBD1 (6 bases). This CDR3 has 14 residues. The V gene lost 4 bases and the J gene lost 4 bases, with 14 bases spanning the gap. In germline, CDR1 is SGHDT, CDR2 YYEEEE. The variable domain in full, completed from reference TRBV5-6 and TRBJ2-5, reads DAGVTQSPTHLIKTRGQQVTLRCSPKSGHDTVSWYQQALGQGPQFIFQYYEEEERQRGNFPDRFSGHQFPNYSSELNVNALLLGDSALYLCASSRGSSLETQYFGPGTRLLVL.

This clone occurred once. This rearrangement joins TRBV28 to TRBJ1-2; D not resolved. The CDR3 length is 10 residues. The germline V gene has CDR1 MDHEN and CDR2 SYDVKM. V lost 8 bases to trimming and J lost 5 bases, with 6 bases between them. CDR3 in amino acids: CASQRYGYTF. The DNA for the CDR3 is TGTGCCAGCCAGAGATATGGCTACACCTTC.

The V gene is TRBV6-5, the J gene TRBJ1-6; D perhaps matches TRBD1 (5 bases). V lost 2 bases and J lost 4, with 9 bases in between. The CDR3 runs 15 residues. Per the germline V gene, CDR1 is MNHEY and CDR2 is SVGAGI. DNA of the CDR3: TGTGCCAGCAGTTACAGGACATTTTATAATTCACCCCTCCACTTT. Protein product: CASSYRTFYNSPLHF.

The sample holds a few counts of this clone. CDR3 residues: CASSIKPGQGYEQYF. In nucleotides, the CDR3 is TGTGCCAGTAGTATCAAACCGGGACAGGGCTACGAGCAGTACTTC. The V gene is TRBV19, the J gene TRBJ2-7, with 9 bases that match TRBD1. The trim removed 3 bases at V and 3 bases at J, leaving 6 bases unmatched. The CDR3 sequence is 15 residues long. Germline V gives CDR1 LNHDA, CDR2 SQIVND (reference sequence).

This rearrangement joins TRBV28 to TRBJ1-1; 7 bases fit TRBD1. Germline CDR1 and CDR2: MDHEN and SYDVKM. With 6 bases clipped from V and 8 bases from J, the junction kept 21 bases outside the gene matches. This CDR3 comprises 17 residues. The CDR3 protein is CASSEFPGRGPLKEAFF. DNA of the CDR3: TGTGCCAGCAGCGAATTCCCCGGGAGGGGGCCCTTGAAAGAAGCTTTCTTT.

V usage is TRBV10-3 and J usage is TRBJ2-3; 9 bases are shared with TRBD2. Trimming cost V 3 bases and J 2 bases; bases outside gene matches: 9. There are 17 residues in the CDR3. Germline CDR1 reads ENHRY; CDR2 reads SYGVKD. CDR3 in DNA: TGTGCCATCAGTGATACCGGACTAGCGCATTTCACAGATACGCAGTATTTT. Its protein product is CAISDTGLAHFTDTQYF.

The J gene is TRBJ1-5, the V gene TRBV5-6; D gene unclear. The CDR3 is 15 amino acids. V was cut by 5 bases and J by 5 bases, with 17 bases left in between. The V gene's germline CDR1 is SGHDT and CDR2 YYEEEE. CDR3 nucleotide sequence: TGTGCCAGCAGTTACGGGGTGTCCGGGGATCAGCCCCAGCATTTT. Residues: CASSYGVSGDQPQHF. Full variable domain (rest looked up from reference TRBV5-6 and TRBJ1-5): DAGVTQSPTHLIKTRGQQVTLRCSPKSGHDTVSWYQQALGQGPQFIFQYYEEEERQRGNFPDRFSGHQFPNYSSELNVNALLLGDSALYLCASSYGVSGDQPQHFGDGTRLSIL.

The chain is built from TRBV28 and TRBJ2-1; D gene uncertain. Germline loops: CDR1 MDHEN, CDR2 SYDVKM. Deletions cut 8 bases from V and 2 bases from J, with 10 bases between. The CDR3 runs to 13 residues. The CDR3 reads CASSHPPYNEQFF. CDR3 sequence (DNA): TGTGCCAGCTCTCACCCCCCCTACAATGAGCAGTTCTTC.

This clone came up a few times. The rearrangement uses TRBV28 and TRBJ2-7; the match to TRBD1 covers 9 bases. The germline CDR1 and CDR2 sequences are MDHEN and SYDVKM. The CDR3 has 13 amino acids. J gave up 12 bases and V 1 base, and 7 bases lay outside the gene matches. CDR3 sequence: CASSLSGGQGGYF. The CDR3 DNA reads as TGTGCCAGCAGTTTATCGGGGGGACAGGGAGGGTACTTC.

This chain joins TRBV5-1 and TRBJ1-3; TRBD1 might be the D (5 bases). CDR1 SGHRS and CDR2 YFSETQ come from the germline V gene. This CDR3 contains 18 residues. The V end lost 5 bases, the J end lost 1 base, and 22 bases lay between the germline ends. The chain's CDR3 is CASRRFSGREASGNTIYF. The CDR3 bases are TGCGCCAGCAGGCGCTTTTCGGGCAGGGAGGCGTCTGGAAACACCATATATTTT.

V and J are TRBV6-1 and TRBJ2-3; 7 bases fit TRBD2. The V and J ends lost 4 bases and 1 base, in that order; junction bases with no gene match: 11. CDR3 length: 17 amino acids. The V gene's germline CDR1 is MNHNS and CDR2 SASEGT. The CDR3, as DNA: TGTGCCAGCAGTGTACTCCCTCTCCGGGGGGGCACAGATACGCAGTATTTT. Its protein product is CASSVLPLRGGTDTQYF.

The gene calls are TRBV4-1 and TRBJ2-5; TRBD1 is a possible D gene (7 bases). Trimming removed 2 bases at V and 4 bases at J, with 14 bases between. CDR3 size: 15 residues. In germline, CDR1 is MGHRA, CDR2 YSYEKL. The CDR3 DNA sequence: TGCGCCAGCAGCCAACCTGGAGGGGGCACAGAGACCCAGTACTTC. As protein: CASSQPGGGTETQYF.

This clone was counted once. The chain has TRBV27 and TRBJ1-4, with 8 bases that match TRBD1. Germline loops: CDR1 MNHEY, CDR2 SMNVEV (reference sequence). J lost 4 bases, V lost 2 bases, and 12 bases had no gene match. The CDR3 is 18 residues long. The CDR3, as DNA: TGTGCCAGCAGTTTAAGGCAGTCTGTGGACAGGGTTAATGAAAAACTGTTTTTT. Translated: CASSLRQSVDRVNEKLFF. Full variable domain (missing parts from reference TRBV27 and TRBJ1-4): EAQVTQNPRYLITVTGKKLTVTCSQNMNHEYMSWYRQDPGLGLRQIYYSMNVEVTDKGDVPEGYKVSRKEKRNFPLILESPSPNQTSLYFCASSLRQSVDRVNEKLFFGSGTQLSVL.

The chain joins TRBV7-8 to TRBJ2-1; 8 bases match TRBD2. Germline V gives CDR1 SGHVS, CDR2 FQNEAQ. The CDR3 extends over 15 amino acids. The trim removed 2 bases at V and 4 bases at J, leaving 4 bases unmatched. The CDR3, as DNA: TGTGCCAGCAGCTTACAAGCGGGGGAGTACAATGAGCAGTTCTTC. Its protein is CASSLQAGEYNEQFF.

This chain connects TRBV28 to TRBJ2-2; D assignment may be TRBD1 or TRBD2 (7 bases each). The V gene lost 7 bases and the J gene lost 1 base, with 13 bases spanning the gap. Germline V gene lookup returns CDR1 MDHEN and CDR2 SYDVKM. The length of the CDR3 is 15 residues. CDR3 sequence reads: CASTPGGGNTGELFF. For the CDR3, the DNA is TGTGCCAGCACCCCAGGGGGGGGGAACACCGGGGAGCTGTTTTTT. The variable domain in full, with the rest retrieved from reference TRBV28 and TRBJ2-2, is DVKVTQSSRYLVKRTGEKVFLECVQDMDHENMFWYRQDPGLGLRLIYFSYDVKMKEKGDIPEGYSVSREKKERFSLILESASTNQTSMYLCASTPGGGNTGELFFGEGSRLTVL.

This chain uses TRBV18 with TRBJ2-7; 7 bases line up with TRBD2. This CDR3 is 15 amino acids long. Trimming at V came to 1 base and at J to 5 bases, leaving 8 bases not matched to a gene. Per germline, CDR1 KGHSH and CDR2 LQKENI. CDR3 DNA: TGTGCCAGCTCACCACTCGGGGTGAGCGGGGACGAGCAGTACTTC. This encodes CASSPLGVSGDEQYF. Using reference TRBV18 and TRBJ2-7 for the parts outside the CDR3, the full variable domain is NAGVMQNPRHLVRRRGQEARLRCSPMKGHSHVYWYRQLPEEGLKFMVYLQKENIIDESGMPKERFSAEFPKEGPSILRIQQVVRGDSAAYFCASSPLGVSGDEQYFGPGTRLTVT.

V gene TRBV5-8 combines with J gene TRBJ1-2; the D gene is possibly TRBD1 (5 bases). Germline loops: CDR1 SGHTS, CDR2 YDEGEE. CDR3 size: 13 residues. Trimming took off 0 bases at V and 8 bases at J, with 11 bases between the two ends. The DNA for the CDR3 is TGTGCCAGCAGCTTGGGGGGGATAGGAGGCTACACCTTC. It translates to CASSLGGIGGYTF.

This clone has just a few counts. DNA of the CDR3: TGTGCCAGCAGTTACGGGGGTTTGAATTCACCCCTCCACTTT. It encodes CASSYGGLNSPLHF. The chain uses TRBV6-5 and TRBJ1-6; D possibly corresponds to TRBD1 (5 bases). Trimming removed 2 bases from V and 7 bases from J, with 9 bases in between. Germline V CDR1 and CDR2: MNHEY, SVGAGI. The CDR3 extends over 14 amino acids.

The genes are TRBV11-2 and TRBJ2-7, with D perhaps being TRBD1 or TRBD2 (5 bases each). The germline CDR1 and CDR2 sequences are SGHAT and FQNNGV. V gave up 5 bases and J gave up 2 bases, with 22 bases separating them. This CDR3 has 17 amino acids. As DNA, the CDR3 is TGTGCCAGCAGCAAGCCCCGGGGCAGGGATGGACCCTACGAGCAGTACTTC. Residues: CASSKPRGRDGPYEQYF.

The chain uses TRBV2 and TRBJ1-1, with D tentatively TRBD1 (5 bases). Germline V gene sequence: CDR1 SNHLY, CDR2 FYNNEI. This CDR3 region has 13 residues. V gave up 7 bases and J gave up 4 bases, with 13 bases separating them. This CDR3 reads CASNRGYGTEAFF. The CDR3 nucleotides are TGTGCCAGCAATCGGGGGTATGGCACTGAAGCTTTCTTT.

This clone was observed a few times. The rearrangement joins TRBV19 to TRBJ1-2; D is possibly TRBD1 (6 bases). The germline V and J ends were trimmed by 9 bases and 4 bases, with 9 bases remaining between them. The CDR3 loop spans 11 amino acids. Germline V CDR1 and CDR2: LNHDA, SQIVND (reference sequence). In nucleotides, the CDR3 is TGTGCCAGCCAGGGGACCTATGGCTACACCTTC. Its protein is CASQGTYGYTF.

The V call is TRBV7-8, the J call TRBJ1-2, with 10 bases fitting TRBD1. The CDR3 has 16 residues. J was trimmed by 6 bases and V by 5 bases; bases with no gene match: 12. From germline, CDR1 is SGHVS and CDR2 FQNEAQ. The CDR3 loop reads CASSDLTGTGDDGYTF. The CDR3 DNA is TGTGCCAGCAGCGACTTAACCGGGACAGGGGATGATGGCTACACCTTC. The full variable domain, completed using reference TRBV7-8 and TRBJ1-2, is GAGVSQSPRYKVAKRGQDVALRCDPISGHVSLFWYQQALGQGPEFLTYFQNEAQLDKSGLPSDRFFAERPEGSVSTLKIQRTQQEDSAVYLCASSDLTGTGDDGYTFGSGTRLTVV.

This chain joins TRBV19 and TRBJ1-1, with D maybe TRBD1 (5 bases). The germline V gene encodes CDR1 LNHDA and CDR2 SQIVND (reference sequence). The ends were cut back, 5 bases at V and 4 bases at J, with 14 bases in the middle. The CDR3 loop spans 14 amino acids. CDR3 bases: TGTGCCAGTAGTCAGGGCTTTCTCGGCACTGAAGCTTTCTTT. Translating gives CASSQGFLGTEAFF.

CDR3 sequence reads: CATSRGAGKSSYEQYF. CDR3 DNA sequence: TGTGCCACCAGCCGAGGGGCGGGTAAGAGCTCCTACGAGCAGTACTTC. The J gene is TRBJ2-7, the V gene TRBV15; D assignment may be TRBD1 or TRBD2 (5 bases each). The V gene lost 5 bases and the J gene lost 0 bases, with 17 bases spanning the gap. The CDR3 runs 16 residues. The germline gives CDR1 LNHNV, CDR2 YYDKDF (reference sequence).

This clone occurred once. The J gene is TRBJ2-3, the V gene TRBV4-1; D ambiguous. The germline V gene encodes CDR1 MGHRA and CDR2 YSYEKL. This CDR3 is built from 17 residues. V was shortened by 1 base and J by 1 base, with 15 bases between the two germline ends. CDR3 sequence: CASSQGLLGPGTDTQYF. DNA of the CDR3: TGCGCCAGCAGCCAAGGACTTCTAGGGCCAGGCACAGATACGCAGTATTTT.

The chain employs TRBV6-1 and TRBJ2-3; 12 nucleotides align to TRBD2. Trimming at V came to 2 bases and at J to 2 bases, leaving 2 bases not matched to a gene. There are 16 residues in the CDR3. CDR1 is MNHNS and CDR2 is SASEGT in the germline V gene. In DNA form, the CDR3 reads TGTGCCAGCAGTGAAACTAGCGGGGGGACCACAGATACGCAGTATTTT. Translation gives CASSETSGGTTDTQYF.

This clone has just one count. The V call is TRBV9, the J call TRBJ2-7; 9 bases are a match to TRBD1. The germline V gene has CDR1 SGDLS and CDR2 YYNGEE. The CDR3 loop spans 15 amino acids. J lost 6 bases, V lost 0 bases, and 7 bases had no gene match. The DNA for the CDR3 is TGTGCCAGCAGCGTAGCCGGGACAGGGTTTAGCGAGCAGTACTTC. This encodes CASSVAGTGFSEQYF.

V and J are TRBV5-1 and TRBJ2-7; D gene ambiguous. Per the germline V gene, CDR1 is SGHRS and CDR2 is YFSETQ. V was cut by 1 base and J by 6 bases, with 11 bases left in between. This CDR3 region has 13 residues. The CDR3 is CASSLKGPGEQYF. The CDR3 DNA is TGCGCCAGCAGCTTGAAAGGACCGGGCGAGCAGTACTTC. Together with reference TRBV5-1 and TRBJ2-7, the CDR3 gives the full variable domain: KAGVTQTPRYLIKTRGQQVTLSCSPISGHRSVSWYQQTPGQGLQFLFEYFSETQRNKGNFPGRFSGRQFSNSRSEMNVSTLELGDSALYLCASSLKGPGEQYFGPGTRLTVT.

This chain links TRBV7-9 with TRBJ2-1; D perhaps matches TRBD2 (6 bases). V was trimmed by 3 bases and J by 1 base, leaving 10 bases between them. Germline assignment: CDR1 SEHNR and CDR2 FQNEAQ (reference sequence). CDR3 length: 15 residues. This CDR3 is CASSFPGVSYNEQFF. The CDR3 DNA is TGTGCCAGCAGCTTTCCGGGGGTTTCCTACAATGAGCAGTTCTTC. Full variable domain (remainder filled in from reference TRBV7-9 and TRBJ2-1): DTGVSQNPRHKITKRGQNVTFRCDPISEHNRLYWYRQTLGQGPEFLTYFQNEAQLEKSRLLSDRFSAERPKGSFSTLEIQRTEQGDSAMYLCASSFPGVSYNEQFFGPGTRLTVL.

The genes are TRBV6-5 and TRBJ1-6; D is possibly TRBD1 (6 bases). This CDR3 has 14 amino acids. Trimming took 2 bases from V and 10 from J, leaving 12 bases between them. The germline CDR1 and CDR2 sequences are MNHEY and SVGAGI. The chain's CDR3 is CASSYGRGESPLHF. The DNA for the CDR3 is TGTGCCAGCAGTTACGGCAGGGGAGAATCACCCCTCCACTTT.

This clone turned up a few times. The gene calls are TRBV7-9 and TRBJ1-5; D unresolved. Germline V gives CDR1 SEHNR, CDR2 FQNEAQ (reference sequence). This CDR3 has 13 amino acids. V lost 4 bases and J lost 7, with 11 bases in between. The CDR3 sequence is CASSSGGSQPQHF. CDR3 bases: TGTGCCAGCAGCTCTGGCGGGAGCCAGCCCCAGCATTTT.